This TCR beta chain came from a study of T cell responses to AZD1222 COVID-19 vaccine. Points from the study as a whole: Most donors were white British and more were female, and clonal diversity was possibly underestimated.

Concerning this clone: The antigen is undetermined.

TCRdb keeps only in-frame clones here, not all; method: immunoSEQ multiplex PCR. The sample has more than 140,000 clones, around 90% seen once. V lost 7 bases to trimming and J lost 2 bases, with 10 bases between them. The CDR3 runs to 14 residues. Germline CDR1 and CDR2: KGHDR and SFDVKD. The sequence derives from an adult in good health. The chain employs TRBV24-1 and TRBJ2-2; no definite D call. The material sequenced was peripheral blood, taken on day 0 of AZD1222 vaccination. CDR3 coding DNA: TGTGCCACCAGCGGGCATTTCAACACCGGGGAGCTGTTTTTT. Translation: CATSGHFNTGELFF.